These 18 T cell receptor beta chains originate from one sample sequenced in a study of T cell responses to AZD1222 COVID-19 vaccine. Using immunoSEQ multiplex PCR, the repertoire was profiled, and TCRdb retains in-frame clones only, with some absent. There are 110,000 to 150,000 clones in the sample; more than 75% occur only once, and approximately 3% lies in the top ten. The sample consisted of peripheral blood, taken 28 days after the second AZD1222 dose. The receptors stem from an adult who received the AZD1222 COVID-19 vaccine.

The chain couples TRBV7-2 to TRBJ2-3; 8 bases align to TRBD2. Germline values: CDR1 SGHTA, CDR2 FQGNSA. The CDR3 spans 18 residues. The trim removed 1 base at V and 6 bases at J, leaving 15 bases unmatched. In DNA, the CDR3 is TGTGCCAGCAGCTTAGGGGGACGAGCGGGGGCGCCAGGGGATACGCAGTATTTT. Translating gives CASSLGGRAGAPGDTQYF.

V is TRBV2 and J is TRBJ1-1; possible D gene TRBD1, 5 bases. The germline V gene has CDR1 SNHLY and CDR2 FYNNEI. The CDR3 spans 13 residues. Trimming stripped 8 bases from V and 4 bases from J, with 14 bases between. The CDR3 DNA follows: TGTGCCAGCTCGGGGGAGGGAGGCACTGAAGCTTTCTTT. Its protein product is CASSGEGGTEAFF.

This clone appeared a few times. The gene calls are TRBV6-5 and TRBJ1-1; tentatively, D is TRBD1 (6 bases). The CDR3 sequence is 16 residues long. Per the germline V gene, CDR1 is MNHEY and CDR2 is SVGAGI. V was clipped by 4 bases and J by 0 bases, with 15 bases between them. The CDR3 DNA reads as TGTGCCAGCAGTTTCGGGGGGCTGGGGATGAACACTGAAGCTTTCTTT. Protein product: CASSFGGLGMNTEAFF.

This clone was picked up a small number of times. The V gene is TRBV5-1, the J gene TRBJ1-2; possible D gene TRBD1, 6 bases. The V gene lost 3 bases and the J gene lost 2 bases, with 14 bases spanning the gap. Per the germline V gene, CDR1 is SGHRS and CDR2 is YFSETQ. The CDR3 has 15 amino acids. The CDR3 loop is CASSSQGDTNYGYTF. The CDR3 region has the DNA TGCGCCAGCAGCTCCCAAGGGGACACCAACTATGGCTACACCTTC. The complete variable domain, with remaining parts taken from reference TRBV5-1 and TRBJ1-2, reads KAGVTQTPRYLIKTRGQQVTLSCSPISGHRSVSWYQQTPGQGLQFLFEYFSETQRNKGNFPGRFSGRQFSNSRSEMNVSTLELGDSALYLCASSSQGDTNYGYTFGSGTRLTVV.

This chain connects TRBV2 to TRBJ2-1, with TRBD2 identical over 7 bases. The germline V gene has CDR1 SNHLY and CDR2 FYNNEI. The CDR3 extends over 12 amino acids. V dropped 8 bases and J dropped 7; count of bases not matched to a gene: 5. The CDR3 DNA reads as TGTGCCAGCGGCCGGGGAGGGAATGAGCAGTTCTTC. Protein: CASGRGGNEQFF.

The CDR3 DNA reads as TGCGCCAGCAGCCAAGATTATCAGGGGGCTGAAGCTTTCTTT. Translation gives CASSQDYQGAEAFF. V usage is TRBV4-1 and J usage is TRBJ1-1; 7 bases line up with TRBD1. This CDR3 has 14 residues. Unmatched junction bases numbered 4, after V lost 0 bases and J lost 6 bases. Germline values: CDR1 MGHRA, CDR2 YSYEKL.

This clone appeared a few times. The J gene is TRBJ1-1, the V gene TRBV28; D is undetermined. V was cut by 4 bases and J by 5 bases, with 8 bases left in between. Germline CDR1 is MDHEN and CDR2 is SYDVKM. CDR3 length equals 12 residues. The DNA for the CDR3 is TGTGCCAGCAGTTCCCTTCCTACTGAAGCTTTCTTT. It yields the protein CASSSLPTEAFF. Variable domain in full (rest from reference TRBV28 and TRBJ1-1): DVKVTQSSRYLVKRTGEKVFLECVQDMDHENMFWYRQDPGLGLRLIYFSYDVKMKEKGDIPEGYSVSREKKERFSLILESASTNQTSMYLCASSSLPTEAFFGQGTRLTVV.

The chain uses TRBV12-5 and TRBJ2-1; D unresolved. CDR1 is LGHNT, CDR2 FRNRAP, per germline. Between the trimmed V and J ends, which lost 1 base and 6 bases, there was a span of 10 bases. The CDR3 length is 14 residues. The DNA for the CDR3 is TGTGCTAGTGGTTTGGGCCCGAACTTCAATGAGCAGTTCTTC. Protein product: CASGLGPNFNEQFF.

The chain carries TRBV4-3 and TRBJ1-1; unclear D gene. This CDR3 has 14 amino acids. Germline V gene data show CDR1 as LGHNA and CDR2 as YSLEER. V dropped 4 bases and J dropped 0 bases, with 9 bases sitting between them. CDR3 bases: TGCGCCAGCAGCCGCGGACGATTGAACACTGAAGCTTTCTTT. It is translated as CASSRGRLNTEAFF.

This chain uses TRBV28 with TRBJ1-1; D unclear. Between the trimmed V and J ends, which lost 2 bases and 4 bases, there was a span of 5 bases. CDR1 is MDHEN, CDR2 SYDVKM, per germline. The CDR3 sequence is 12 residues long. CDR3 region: CASSLVRTEAFF. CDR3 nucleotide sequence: TGTGCCAGCAGTTTAGTGCGCACTGAAGCTTTCTTT. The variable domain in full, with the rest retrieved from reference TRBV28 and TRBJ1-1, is DVKVTQSSRYLVKRTGEKVFLECVQDMDHENMFWYRQDPGLGLRLIYFSYDVKMKEKGDIPEGYSVSREKKERFSLILESASTNQTSMYLCASSLVRTEAFFGQGTRLTVV.

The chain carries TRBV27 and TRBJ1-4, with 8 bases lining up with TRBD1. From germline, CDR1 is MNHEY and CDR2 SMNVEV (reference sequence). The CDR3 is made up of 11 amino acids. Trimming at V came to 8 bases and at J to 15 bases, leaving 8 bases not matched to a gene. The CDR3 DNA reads TGTGCCAGCGACAGGGGAGATGAGATGTTTTTT. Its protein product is CASDRGDEMFF.

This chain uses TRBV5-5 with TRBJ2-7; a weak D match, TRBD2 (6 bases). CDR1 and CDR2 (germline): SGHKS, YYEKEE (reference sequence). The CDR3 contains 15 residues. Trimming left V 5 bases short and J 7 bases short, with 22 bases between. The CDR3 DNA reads TGTGCCAGCAGTTTGACCGGGACTGCATCTAGGGAGCAGTACTTC. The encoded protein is CASSLTGTASREQYF.

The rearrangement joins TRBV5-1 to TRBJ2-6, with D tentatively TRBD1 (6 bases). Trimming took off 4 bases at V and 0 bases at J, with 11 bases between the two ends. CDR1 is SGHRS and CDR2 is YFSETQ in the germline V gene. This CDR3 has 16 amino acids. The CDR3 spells CASSQDRTSGANVLTF. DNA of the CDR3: TGCGCCAGCAGCCAGGACAGAACCTCTGGGGCCAACGTCCTGACTTTC.

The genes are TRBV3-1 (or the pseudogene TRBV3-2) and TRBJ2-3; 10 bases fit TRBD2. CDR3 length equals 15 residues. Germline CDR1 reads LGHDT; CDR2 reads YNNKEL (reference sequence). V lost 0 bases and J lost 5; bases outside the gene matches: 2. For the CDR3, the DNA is TGTGCCAGCAGCCAAGATAGCGGGAGGAAAGATACGCAGTATTTT. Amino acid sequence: CASSQDSGRKDTQYF.

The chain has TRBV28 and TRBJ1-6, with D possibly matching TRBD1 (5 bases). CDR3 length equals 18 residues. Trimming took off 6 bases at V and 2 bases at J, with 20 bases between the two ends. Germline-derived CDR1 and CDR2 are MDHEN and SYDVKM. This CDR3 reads CASSHRDSWLPYNSPLHF. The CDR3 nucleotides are TGTGCCAGCAGCCACCGGGACTCCTGGCTACCCTATAATTCACCCCTCCACTTT.

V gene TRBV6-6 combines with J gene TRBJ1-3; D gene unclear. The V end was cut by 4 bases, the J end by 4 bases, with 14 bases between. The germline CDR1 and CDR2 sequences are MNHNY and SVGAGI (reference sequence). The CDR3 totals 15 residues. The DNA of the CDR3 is TGTGCCAGCAGTTCCTCAAGGACTTTGGGAAACACCATATATTTT. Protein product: CASSSSRTLGNTIYF.

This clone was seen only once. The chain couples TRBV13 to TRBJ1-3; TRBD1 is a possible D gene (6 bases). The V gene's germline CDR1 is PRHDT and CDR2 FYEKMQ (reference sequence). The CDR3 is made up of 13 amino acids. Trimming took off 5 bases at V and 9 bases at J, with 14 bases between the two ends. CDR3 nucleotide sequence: TGTGCCAGCAGCACTGGACAGATCAGCACCATATATTTT. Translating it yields CASSTGQISTIYF.

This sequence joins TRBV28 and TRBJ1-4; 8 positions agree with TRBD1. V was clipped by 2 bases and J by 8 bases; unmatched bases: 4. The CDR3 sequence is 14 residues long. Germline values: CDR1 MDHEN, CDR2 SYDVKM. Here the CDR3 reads CASSLTGGGEKLFF. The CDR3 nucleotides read TGTGCCAGCAGTTTAACAGGGGGAGGGGAAAAACTGTTTTTT.